The 26 T cell receptor beta chains listed next were all sequenced from one sample in a study of response to subunit inactivated influenza vaccine. MiXCR was run by TCRdb on the RT-PCR reads, yielding one entry per CDR3 protein. The sample shows around 170,000 distinct CDR3 sequences, about 10% of them seen only once. Sequencing was performed on CD8+ T cells sorted from PBMCs, taken less than 30 months after vaccination. These TCRs come from a man aged 50-75 years who received an inactivated influenza vaccine.

The chain has TRBV9 and TRBJ1-2, with D tentatively TRBD1 (5 bases). Trimming cost V 4 bases and J 3 bases, with 22 bases left between them. The CDR3 loop spans 17 amino acids. CDR1 and CDR2 from the germline V gene are SGDLS and YYNGEE. CDR3 in amino acids: CASSSRGGTNVDYGYTF. The CDR3 coding sequence is TGTGCCAGCAGCTCCCGCGGGGGGACTAACGTCGACTATGGCTACACCTTC. The full variable domain, its missing parts supplied by reference TRBV9 and TRBJ1-2, is DSGVTQTPKHLITATGQRVTLRCSPRSGDLSVYWYQQSLDQGLQFLIQYYNGEERAKGNILERFSAQQFPDLHSELNLSSLELGDSALYFCASSSRGGTNVDYGYTFGSGTRLTVV.

This chain links TRBV29-1 with TRBJ2-1; the D is unclear. CDR1 and CDR2 from the germline V gene are SQVTM and ANQGSEA. This CDR3 is built from 10 residues. V lost 6 bases and J lost 9, with 9 bases in between. The CDR3 loop is CSVLRGEQFF. CDR3 bases: TGCAGCGTCCTTCGCGGTGAGCAGTTCTTC.

This clonotype has a count of ten or more. The V call is TRBV29-1, the J call TRBJ1-1; unclear D gene. V was shortened by 1 base and J by 10 bases, with 13 bases between the two germline ends. Germline V CDR1 and CDR2: SQVTM, ANQGSEA. The CDR3 is 12 residues long. The CDR3 here is CSVEGRPTVAFF. CDR3 coding DNA: TGCAGCGTTGAAGGACGCCCAACGGTAGCTTTCTTT.

This clonotype was counted ten times or more. The rearrangement uses TRBV3-1 and TRBJ1-2; tentatively, D is TRBD1 (5 bases). The germline gives CDR1 LGHDT, CDR2 YNNKEL (reference sequence). There are 14 residues in the CDR3. Trimming cost V 4 bases and J 8 bases, with 17 bases left between them. CDR3 sequence reads: CASSLPGTGEGYTF. Written as DNA, the CDR3 is TGTGCCAGCAGCCTGCCCGGGACGGGTGAGGGCTACACCTTC.

This sequence joins TRBV3-1 and TRBJ2-1, with 10 bases identical to TRBD2. Germline CDR1 and CDR2: LGHDT and YNNKEL (reference sequence). After removal of 0 bases from V and 5 bases from J, the junction contained 13 bases not matched to a gene. The length of the CDR3 is 19 residues. CDR3 region: CASSQDVGRGLAINNEQFF. The CDR3 DNA follows: TGTGCCAGCAGCCAAGATGTAGGACGGGGACTAGCGATCAACAATGAGCAGTTCTTC.

This clonotype occurred a few times. The chain links TRBV3-1 to TRBJ1-1; D not resolved. V was pared by 4 bases and J by 4 bases, with 13 bases between. Germline V gene data show CDR1 as LGHDT and CDR2 as YNNKEL (reference sequence). CDR3 length: 14 residues. CDR3 region: CASSPLGVRTEAFF. In DNA, the CDR3 is TGTGCCAGCAGCCCTCTCGGGGTGCGCACTGAAGCTTTCTTT. The whole variable domain, remainder taken from reference TRBV3-1 and TRBJ1-1, is DTAVSQTPKYLVTQMGNDKSIKCEQNLGHDTMYWYKQDSKKFLKIMFSYNNKELIINETVPNRFSPKSPDKAHLNLHINSLELGDSAVYFCASSPLGVRTEAFFGQGTRLTVV.

Within the sample, this clonotype is medium-sized. The chain has TRBV4-1 and TRBJ1-1, with a possible D match to TRBD1 (6 bases). Per germline, CDR1 MGHRA and CDR2 YSYEKL. The CDR3 is made up of 15 amino acids. The ends were cut back, 4 bases at V and 1 base at J, with 13 bases in the middle. The CDR3, as DNA: TGCGCCAGCAGCCTTAGGGGGGGGGAGAACACTGAAGCTTTCTTT. Protein sequence: CASSLRGGENTEAFF.

This clonotype was found a few times. This sequence joins TRBV5-1 and TRBJ2-1; TRBD2 agrees at 8 bases. The germline CDR1 and CDR2 sequences are SGHRS and YFSETQ. The CDR3 is 17 residues long. The J segment lost 3 bases and the V segment lost 4 bases, leaving 12 bases of the junction unmatched. The CDR3 coding sequence is TGCGCCAGCAGCCCGACAGAAGCGGGGGTTATCTACAATGAGCAGTTCTTC. This gives the protein CASSPTEAGVIYNEQFF.

This clonotype showed up just a few times. This chain connects TRBV4-3 to TRBJ2-7, with a possible D match to TRBD1 (6 bases). The CDR3 contains 16 residues. V was shortened by 0 bases and J by 3 bases, with 15 bases between the two germline ends. The germline CDR1 and CDR2 sequences are LGHNA and YSLEER. The DNA of the CDR3 is TGCGCCAGCAGCCAAGAGCGACAGGCGACGTACTACGAGCAGTACTTC. This codes for CASSQERQATYYEQYF.

The chain employs TRBV19 and TRBJ2-1; 8 bases match TRBD2. V lost 5 bases and J lost 3; bases outside the gene matches: 3. Germline loops: CDR1 LNHDA, CDR2 SQIVND (reference sequence). The CDR3 is 14 amino acids. The CDR3 here is CASSVGTSYNEQFF. CDR3 nucleotides: TGTGCCAGTAGTGTCGGGACTAGCTACAATGAGCAGTTCTTC. The whole variable domain, filled in from reference TRBV19 and TRBJ2-1, reads DGGITQSPKYLFRKEGQNVTLSCEQNLNHDAMYWYRQDPGQGLRLIYYSQIVNDFQKGDIAEGYSVSREKKESFPLTVTSAQKNPTAFYLCASSVGTSYNEQFFGPGTRLTVL.

This rearrangement joins TRBV25-1 to TRBJ2-3, with D perhaps TRBD2 (6 bases). With 7 bases removed from V and 2 bases from J, the gap between germline ends came to 10 bases. Per germline, CDR1 MGHDK and CDR2 SYGVNS. The CDR3 loop spans 13 amino acids. CDR3 protein: CASTGLLTDTQYF. DNA for the CDR3: TGTGCCAGCACGGGACTTCTCACAGATACGCAGTATTTT.

The chain carries TRBV6-1 and TRBJ1-4, with D tentatively TRBD1 (5 bases). The CDR3 sequence is 15 residues long. Germline V gene lookup returns CDR1 MNHNS and CDR2 SASEGT. Between the trimmed V and J ends, which lost 3 bases and 8 bases, there was a span of 16 bases. The CDR3 DNA follows: TGTGCCAGCAGTGAGGGCGGGGGGTTTGGCGAAAAACTGTTTTTT. Translation gives CASSEGGGFGEKLFF.

This clonotype was counted many times. The chain joins TRBV14 to TRBJ2-3; D is ambiguous. This CDR3 has 12 residues. CDR1 SGHDN and CDR2 FVKESK come from the germline V gene. The germline V and J ends were trimmed by 0 bases and 5 bases, with 3 bases remaining between them. The CDR3 is CASSQEGDTQYF. CDR3 sequence (DNA): TGTGCCAGCAGCCAAGAAGGAGATACGCAGTATTTT.

The chain employs TRBV2 and TRBJ2-7, with a tentative D call TRBD1 (6 bases). V was shortened by 4 bases and J by 2 bases, with 12 bases between the two germline ends. The CDR3 length is 14 residues. Germline V CDR1 and CDR2: SNHLY, FYNNEI. CDR3 bases: TGTGCCAGCAGTGGCGCCAGGGGACCCTACGAGCAGTACTTC. Translation: CASSGARGPYEQYF.

This clonotype was recorded only once. Just one base apart from a much larger clone, this may be a read error. This chain connects TRBV10-1 to TRBJ2-2, with 8 bases matching TRBD1. The CDR3 runs to 15 residues. Germline V lookup: CDR1 WNHNN, CDR2 SYGVQD (reference sequence). DNA of the CDR3: TGCGCCAGCAGTGGAAACAGGGGGAACACCGGGGAGCTGTCTTTT. Translated: CASSGNRGNTGELSF.

Written as DNA, the CDR3 is TGTGCCAGCAGTTTATCCCCCTCCATGGCCGGGGAGCTGTTTTTT. Its protein is CASSLSPSMAGELFF. The chain employs TRBV27 and TRBJ2-2; no definite D call. Germline CDR1 MNHEY, CDR2 SMNVEV (reference sequence). Deletions cut 0 bases from V and 6 bases from J, with 11 bases between. There are 15 residues in the CDR3.

About this clonotype: As the CDR3 is not closed by the conserved phenylalanine or tryptophan, this likely results from a read error. J is TRBJ2-2 and V is TRBV12-3 or TRBV12-4, with D possibly TRBD1 on 5 matching bases. CDR3 length equals 14 residues. The ends were cut back, 3 bases at V and 5 bases at J, with 10 bases in the middle. CDR3 coding DNA: TGTGCCAGCAGTTTTCGGCAGGGTACCGGGGAGCTGTTTCTT. Its protein is CASSFRQGTGELFL.

The table lists this clonotype with a few counts. The chain has TRBV5-5 and TRBJ2-7; 11 bases fit TRBD2. Trimming at V came to 4 bases and at J to 2 bases, leaving 2 bases not matched to a gene. CDR3 length: 14 amino acids. CDR1 and CDR2 from the germline V gene are SGHKS and YYEKEE (reference sequence). CDR3 in amino acids: CASSISGGAYEQYF. In DNA form, the CDR3 reads TGTGCCAGCAGCATTAGCGGGGGGGCCTACGAGCAGTACTTC.

The rearrangement uses TRBV4-3 and TRBJ1-1, with 7 bases lining up with TRBD1. Germline V gene lookup returns CDR1 LGHNA and CDR2 YSLEER. Trimming took 0 bases from V and 7 from J; bases not matched to a gene: 11. The CDR3 is 16 residues long. In nucleotides, the CDR3 is TGCGCCAGCAGCCAAGATCTTGGACAGGCGGGGGTTGAAGCTTTCTTT. It is translated as CASSQDLGQAGVEAFF.

This sequence joins TRBV11-1 and TRBJ2-7; 9 bases are a match to TRBD1. J was trimmed by 5 bases and V by 5 bases; bases with no gene match: 7. CDR1 is SGHAT, CDR2 FQDESV, per germline (reference sequence). The CDR3 contains 14 residues. The CDR3 region is CASSPGTGSDEQYF. The CDR3, as DNA: TGTGCCAGCAGCCCCGGGACAGGGTCGGACGAGCAGTACTTC. The full variable domain, completed using reference TRBV11-1 and TRBJ2-7, is EAEVAQSPRYKITEKSQAVAFWCDPISGHATLYWYRQILGQGPELLVQFQDESVVDDSQLPKDRFSAERLKGVDSTLKIQPAELGDSAMYLCASSPGTGSDEQYFGPGTRLTVT.

This clonotype was found many times. V gene TRBV7-2 combines with J gene TRBJ2-7, with D possibly being TRBD1 or TRBD2 (6 bases each). Germline-derived CDR1 and CDR2 are SGHTA and FQGNSA. Trimming stripped 1 base from V and 3 bases from J, with 19 bases between. CDR3 length: 17 residues. The CDR3 loop is CASSLGGASIRVYEQYF. The CDR3, as DNA: TGTGCCAGCAGCTTAGGGGGGGCCTCCATCAGGGTCTACGAGCAGTACTTC.

This clonotype appeared a few times. This chain links TRBV27 with TRBJ2-2; 9 positions match TRBD1. Trimming cost V 2 bases and J 5 bases; bases outside gene matches: 3. The CDR3 is 15 residues long. Germline V gives CDR1 MNHEY, CDR2 SMNVEV (reference sequence). The chain's CDR3 is CASSLRQGVTGELFF. CDR3 nucleotides: TGTGCCAGCAGTTTACGACAGGGGGTAACCGGGGAGCTGTTTTTT.

This clonotype was found a few times. The chain couples TRBV7-9 to TRBJ2-5; 7 nucleotides match TRBD1. After removal of 5 bases from V and 1 base from J, the junction contained 10 bases not matched to a gene. Per germline, CDR1 SEHNR and CDR2 FQNEAQ (reference sequence). This CDR3 has 16 residues. CDR3 coding DNA: TGTGCCAGCAGCAAGGGGGAGACAGGGTTCCAAGAGACCCAGTACTTC. It specifies CASSKGETGFQETQYF.

The chain employs TRBV13 and TRBJ2-7; D gene unclear. V lost 5 bases and J lost 2, with 10 bases in between. The length of the CDR3 is 13 residues. Germline lookup yields CDR1 PRHDT and CDR2 FYEKMQ (reference sequence). CDR3 loop: CASSDTLAYEQYF. Here the CDR3 DNA reads TGTGCCAGCAGCGACACCCTGGCCTACGAGCAGTACTTC.

The chain has TRBV6-5 and TRBJ2-1; TRBD2 matches 8 bases. Trimming took 2 bases from V and 8 from J; bases not matched to a gene: 2. The CDR3 contains 13 residues. Germline V gene sequence: CDR1 MNHEY, CDR2 SVGAGI. Written as DNA, the CDR3 is TGTGCCAGCAGTTACCCGGGGGGGTATGAGCAGTTCTTC. This gives the protein CASSYPGGYEQFF.

This chain connects TRBV7-9 to TRBJ2-1, with 7 bases lining up with TRBD2. Germline V CDR1 and CDR2: SEHNR, FQNEAQ (reference sequence). The length of the CDR3 is 17 residues. With V trimmed by 3 bases and J by 3 bases, 11 bases remained unmatched. DNA of the CDR3: TGTGCCAGCAGCTTCTGGGTGGCGGGGGACGACTACAATGAGCAGTTCTTC. It translates to CASSFWVAGDDYNEQFF.